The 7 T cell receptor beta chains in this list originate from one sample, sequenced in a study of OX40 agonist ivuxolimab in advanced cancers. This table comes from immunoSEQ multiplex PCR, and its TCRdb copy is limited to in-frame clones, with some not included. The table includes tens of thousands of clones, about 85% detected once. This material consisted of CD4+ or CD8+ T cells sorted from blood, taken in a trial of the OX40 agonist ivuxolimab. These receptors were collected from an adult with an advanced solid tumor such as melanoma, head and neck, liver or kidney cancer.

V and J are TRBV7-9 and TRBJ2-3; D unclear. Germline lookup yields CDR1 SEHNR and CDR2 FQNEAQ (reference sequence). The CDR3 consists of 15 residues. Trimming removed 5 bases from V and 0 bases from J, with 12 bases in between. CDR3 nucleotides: TGTGCCAGCAGCCCCCTACGAACTAGCACAGATACGCAGTATTTT. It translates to CASSPLRTSTDTQYF.

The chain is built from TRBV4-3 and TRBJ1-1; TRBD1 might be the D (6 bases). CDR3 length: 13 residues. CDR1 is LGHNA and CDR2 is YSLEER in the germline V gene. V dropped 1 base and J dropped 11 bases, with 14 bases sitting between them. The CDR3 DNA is TGCGCCAGCAGCCAAGGGGTTCAGGGGAGGGCTTTCTTT. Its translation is CASSQGVQGRAFF.

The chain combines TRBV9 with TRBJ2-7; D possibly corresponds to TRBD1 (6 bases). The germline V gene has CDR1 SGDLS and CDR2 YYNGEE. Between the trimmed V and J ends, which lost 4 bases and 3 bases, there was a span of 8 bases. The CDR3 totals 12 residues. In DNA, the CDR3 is TGTGCCAGCAGCCCGGGACACTACGAGCAGTACTTC. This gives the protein CASSPGHYEQYF.

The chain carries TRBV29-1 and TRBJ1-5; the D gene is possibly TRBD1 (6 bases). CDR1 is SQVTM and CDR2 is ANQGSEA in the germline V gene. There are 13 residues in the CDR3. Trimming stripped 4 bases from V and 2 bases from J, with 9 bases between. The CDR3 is CSVASGGNQPQHF. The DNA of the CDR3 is TGCAGCGTTGCGTCAGGGGGCAATCAGCCCCAGCATTTT.

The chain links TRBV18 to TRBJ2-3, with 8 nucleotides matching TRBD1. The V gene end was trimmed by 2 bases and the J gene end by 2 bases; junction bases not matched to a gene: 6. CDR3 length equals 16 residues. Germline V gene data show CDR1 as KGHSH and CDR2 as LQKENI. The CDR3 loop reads CASSPRTGPFTDTQYF. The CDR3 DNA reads TGTGCCAGCTCACCAAGGACAGGGCCTTTCACAGATACGCAGTATTTT.

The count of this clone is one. This CDR3 is CASSLFQGPLYGYTF. The CDR3 nucleotides are TGTGCCAGCAGTTTATTCCAGGGGCCGCTCTATGGCTACACCTTC. V and J are TRBV27 and TRBJ1-2; TRBD1 is a possible D gene (6 bases). V dropped 1 base and J dropped 4 bases, with 13 bases sitting between them. The germline V gene has CDR1 MNHEY and CDR2 SMNVEV (reference sequence). CDR3 length equals 15 residues.

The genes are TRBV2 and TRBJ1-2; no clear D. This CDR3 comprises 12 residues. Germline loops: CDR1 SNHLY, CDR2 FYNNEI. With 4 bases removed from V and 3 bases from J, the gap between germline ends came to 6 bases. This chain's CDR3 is CASSAWDYGYTF. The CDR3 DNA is TGTGCCAGCAGTGCTTGGGACTATGGCTACACCTTC.